The clone carrying this TCR beta chain was seen a single time. The V and J ends lost 6 bases and 0 bases respectively, with 12 bases between them. Germline-derived CDR1 and CDR2 are LNHDA and SQIVND (reference sequence). This CDR3 contains 16 residues. Repertoires were generated with immunoSEQ multiplex PCR, while TCRdb's copy carries only in-frame clones and drops some. In the table there are some 150,000 clones, just over 85% of which are singletons. This sample stems from a study of blood T cell repertoires in COVID-19. Background on the study: COVID-19 samples collected from the United States, Italy and Spain covered acute and convalescent phases. The analysed material was cDNA or gDNA that came from T cells, B-cell-depleted T cells, or PBMCs.

The sequenced sample consisted of peripheral blood. This TCR derives from a woman in her sixties or seventies with acute or convalescent COVID-19. J is TRBJ1-6 and V is TRBV19, with TRBD1 as a possible D gene (5 bases). The CDR3 DNA is TGTGCCAGTAGACTGGACACCCTCTCCTATAATTCACCCCTCCACTTT. As protein: CASRLDTLSYNSPLHF.